The sequence of this T cell receptor (beta chain) was determined in a study of OX40 agonist ivuxolimab in advanced cancers. Germline CDR1 and CDR2: SGDLS and YYNGEE. The CDR3 length is 17 residues. With V trimmed by 3 bases and J by 3 bases, 10 bases remained unmatched. The assay was immunoSEQ multiplex PCR, and TCRdb's table has in-frame clones only and misses some. The table lists approximately 15,000 clones, 90% of them singletons. The origin of this receptor is an adult with an advanced solid tumor such as melanoma, head and neck, liver or kidney cancer. The sequencing used CD4+ or CD8+ T cells sorted from blood, collected in a trial of the OX40 agonist ivuxolimab. V usage is TRBV9 and J usage is TRBJ2-3, with TRBD2 matching 10 bases. DNA of the CDR3: TGTGCCAGCAGCGCGCGGGGGCTAGCGGGAGAGACAGATACGCAGTATTTT. This codes for CASSARGLAGETDTQYF.